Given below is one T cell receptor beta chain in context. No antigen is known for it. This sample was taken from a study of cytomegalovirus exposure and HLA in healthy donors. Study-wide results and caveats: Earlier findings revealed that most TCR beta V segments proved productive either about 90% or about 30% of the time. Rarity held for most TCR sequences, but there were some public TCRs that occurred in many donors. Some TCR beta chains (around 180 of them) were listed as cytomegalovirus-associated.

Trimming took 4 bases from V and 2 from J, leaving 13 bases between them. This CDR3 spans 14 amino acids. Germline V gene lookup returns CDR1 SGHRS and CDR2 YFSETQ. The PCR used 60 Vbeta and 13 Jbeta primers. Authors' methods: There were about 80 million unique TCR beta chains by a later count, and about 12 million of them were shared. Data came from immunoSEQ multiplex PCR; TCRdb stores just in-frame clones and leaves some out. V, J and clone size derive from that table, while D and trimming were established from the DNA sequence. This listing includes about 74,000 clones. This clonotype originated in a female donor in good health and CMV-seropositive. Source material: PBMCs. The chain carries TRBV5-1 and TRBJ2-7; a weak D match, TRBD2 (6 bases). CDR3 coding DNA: TGCGCCAGCAGCCCCTTAGGAGGGACCTACGAGCAGTACTTC. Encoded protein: CASSPLGGTYEQYF.